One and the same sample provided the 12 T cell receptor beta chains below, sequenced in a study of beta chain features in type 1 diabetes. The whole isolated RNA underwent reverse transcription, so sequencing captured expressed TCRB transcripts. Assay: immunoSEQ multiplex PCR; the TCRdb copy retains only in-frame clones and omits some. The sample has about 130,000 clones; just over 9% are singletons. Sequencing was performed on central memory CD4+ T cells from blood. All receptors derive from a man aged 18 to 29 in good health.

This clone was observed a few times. The CDR3 reads CSAPDSIQETQYF. The DNA for the CDR3 is TGCAGCGCTCCCGACAGTATTCAAGAGACCCAGTACTTC. This chain connects TRBV29-1 to TRBJ2-5; D is possibly TRBD1 (5 bases). Germline CDR1 SQVTM, CDR2 ANQGSEA. V was clipped by 7 bases and J by 2 bases, with 14 bases between them. This CDR3 is 13 amino acids long.

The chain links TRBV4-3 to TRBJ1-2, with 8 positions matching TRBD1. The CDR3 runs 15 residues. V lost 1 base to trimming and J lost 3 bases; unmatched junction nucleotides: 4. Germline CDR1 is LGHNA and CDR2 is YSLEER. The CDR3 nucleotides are TGCGCCAGCAGCCAAGCTCAGACAGGGGACTATGGCTACACCTTC. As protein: CASSQAQTGDYGYTF.

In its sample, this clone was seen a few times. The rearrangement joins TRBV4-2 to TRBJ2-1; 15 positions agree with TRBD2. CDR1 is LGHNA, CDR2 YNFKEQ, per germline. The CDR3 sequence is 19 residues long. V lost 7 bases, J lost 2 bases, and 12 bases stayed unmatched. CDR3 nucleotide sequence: TGTGCCAGCACCTCAGAGGGACTAGCGGGGGGAAGGACCTACAATGAGCAGTTCTTC. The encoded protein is CASTSEGLAGGRTYNEQFF.

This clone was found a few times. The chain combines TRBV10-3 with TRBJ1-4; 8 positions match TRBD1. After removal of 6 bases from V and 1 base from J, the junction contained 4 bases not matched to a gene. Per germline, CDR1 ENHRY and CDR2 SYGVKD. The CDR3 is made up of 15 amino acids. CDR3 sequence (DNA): TGTGCCATCAGCCCTACAGGGGGAACTAATGAAAAACTGTTTTTT. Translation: CAISPTGGTNEKLFF.

CDR3 region: CASSLLNTGELFF. In DNA, the CDR3 is TGCGCCAGCAGCTTGCTGAACACCGGGGAGCTGTTTTTT. This chain connects TRBV5-1 to TRBJ2-2; the D is unclear. Germline V gene lookup returns CDR1 SGHRS and CDR2 YFSETQ. CDR3 length: 13 amino acids. Trimming cost V 1 base and J 1 base, with 2 bases left between them.

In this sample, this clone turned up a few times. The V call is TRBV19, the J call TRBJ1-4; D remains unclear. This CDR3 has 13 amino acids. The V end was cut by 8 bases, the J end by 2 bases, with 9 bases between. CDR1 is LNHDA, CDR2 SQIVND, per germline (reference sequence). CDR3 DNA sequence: TGTGCCAGTTCGAGAGGGACTAATGAAAAACTGTTTTTT. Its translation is CASSRGTNEKLFF.

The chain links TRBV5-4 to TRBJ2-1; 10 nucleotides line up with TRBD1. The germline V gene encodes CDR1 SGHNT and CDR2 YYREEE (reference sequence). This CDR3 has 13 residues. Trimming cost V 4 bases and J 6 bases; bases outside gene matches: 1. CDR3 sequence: CASSRDRGNEQFF. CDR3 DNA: TGTGCCAGCAGCCGGGACAGGGGCAATGAGCAGTTCTTC. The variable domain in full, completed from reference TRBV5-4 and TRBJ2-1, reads ETGVTQSPTHLIKTRGQQVTLRCSSQSGHNTVSWYQQALGQGPQFIFQYYREEENGRGNFPPRFSGLQFPNYSSELNVNALELDDSALYLCASSRDRGNEQFFGPGTRLTVL.

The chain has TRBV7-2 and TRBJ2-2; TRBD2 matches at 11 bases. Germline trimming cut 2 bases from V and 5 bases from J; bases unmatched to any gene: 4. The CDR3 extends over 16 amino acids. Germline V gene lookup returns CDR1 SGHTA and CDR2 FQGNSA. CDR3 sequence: CASSLKTSGATGELFF. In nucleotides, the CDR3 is TGTGCCAGCAGCTTAAAGACTAGCGGGGCAACCGGGGAGCTGTTTTTT.

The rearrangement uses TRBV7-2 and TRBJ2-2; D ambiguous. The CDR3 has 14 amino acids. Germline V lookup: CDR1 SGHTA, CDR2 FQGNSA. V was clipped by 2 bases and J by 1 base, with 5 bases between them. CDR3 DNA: TGTGCCAGCAGCTTACGACAGAACACCGGGGAGCTGTTTTTT. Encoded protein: CASSLRQNTGELFF. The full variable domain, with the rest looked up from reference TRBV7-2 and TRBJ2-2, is GAGVSQSPSNKVTEKGKDVELRCDPISGHTALYWYRQSLGQGLEFLIYFQGNSAPDKSGLPSDRFSAERTGGSVSTLTIQRTQQEDSAVYLCASSLRQNTGELFFGEGSRLTVL.

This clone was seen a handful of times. In nucleotides, the CDR3 is TGTGCCAGCAGTACCCGGACAGGGGCGAACACTGAAGCTTTCTTT. Translating it yields CASSTRTGANTEAFF. The gene calls are TRBV6-5 and TRBJ1-1, with TRBD1 matching over 9 bases. The trim removed 5 bases at V and 1 base at J, leaving 5 bases unmatched. The CDR3 length is 15 residues. Germline V gives CDR1 MNHEY, CDR2 SVGAGI.

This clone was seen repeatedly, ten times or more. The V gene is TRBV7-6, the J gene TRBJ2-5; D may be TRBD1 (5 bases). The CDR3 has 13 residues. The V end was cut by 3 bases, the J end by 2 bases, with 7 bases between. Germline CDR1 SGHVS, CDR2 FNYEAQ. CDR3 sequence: CASSLTEQETQYF. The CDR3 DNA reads TGTGCCAGCAGCTTGACAGAACAAGAGACCCAGTACTTC.

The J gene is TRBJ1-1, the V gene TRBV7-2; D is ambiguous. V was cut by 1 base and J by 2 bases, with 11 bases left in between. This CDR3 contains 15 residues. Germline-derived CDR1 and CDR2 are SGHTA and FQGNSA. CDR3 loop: CASSLDYASNTEAFF. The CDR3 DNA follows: TGTGCCAGCAGCTTAGATTACGCCAGTAACACTGAAGCTTTCTTT.